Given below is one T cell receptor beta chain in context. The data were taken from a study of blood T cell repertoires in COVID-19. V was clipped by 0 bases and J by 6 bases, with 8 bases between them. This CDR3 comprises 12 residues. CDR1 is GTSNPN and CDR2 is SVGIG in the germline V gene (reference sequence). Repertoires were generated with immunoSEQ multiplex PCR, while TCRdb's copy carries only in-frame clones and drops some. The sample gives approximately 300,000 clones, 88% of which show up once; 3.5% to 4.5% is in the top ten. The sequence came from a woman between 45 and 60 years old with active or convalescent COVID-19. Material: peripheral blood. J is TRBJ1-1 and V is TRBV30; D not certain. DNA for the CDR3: TGTGCCTGGAGTGTACTCTTCGCTGAAGCTTTCTTT. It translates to CAWSVLFAEAFF.